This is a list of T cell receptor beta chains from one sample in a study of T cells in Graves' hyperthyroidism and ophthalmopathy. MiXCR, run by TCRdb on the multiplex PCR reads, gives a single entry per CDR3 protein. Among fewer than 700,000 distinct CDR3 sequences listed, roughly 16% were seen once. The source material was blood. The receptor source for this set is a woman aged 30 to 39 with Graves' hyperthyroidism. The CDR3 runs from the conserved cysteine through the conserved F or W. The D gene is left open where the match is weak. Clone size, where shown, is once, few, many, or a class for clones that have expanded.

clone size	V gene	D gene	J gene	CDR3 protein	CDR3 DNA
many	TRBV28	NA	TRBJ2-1	CASSLPINEQFF	TGTGCCAGCAGTTTACCTATCAATGAGCAGTTCTTC
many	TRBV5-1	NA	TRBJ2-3	CASSEERGDTQYF	TGCGCCAGCAGCGAGGAGAGGGGAGATACGCAGTATTTT
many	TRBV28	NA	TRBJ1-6	CASSLYGGRRSPLHF	TGTGCCAGCAGTTTATATGGAGGGAGAAGATCACCCCTCCACTTT
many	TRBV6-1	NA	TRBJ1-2	CASSISDRLYGYTF	TGTGCCAGCAGTATCTCCGACAGACTCTATGGCTACACCTTC
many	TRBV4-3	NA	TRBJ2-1	CASSQGGANEQFF	TGCGCCAGCAGCCAAGGGGGGGCTAATGAGCAGTTCTTC
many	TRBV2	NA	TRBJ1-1	CASSPEKIRDTEAFF	TGTGCCAGCAGTCCCGAAAAAATTAGGGACACTGAAGCTTTCTTT
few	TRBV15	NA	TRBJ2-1	CATARGLATTDEQFF	TGTGCCACCGCACGGGGCCTAGCGACGACTGACGAGCAGTTCTTC
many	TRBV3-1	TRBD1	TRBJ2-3	CASSPWTGGHDTQYF	TGTGCCAGCAGCCCTTGGACAGGGGGCCACGATACGCAGTATTTT
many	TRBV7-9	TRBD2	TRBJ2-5	CASSERTSVKTQYF	TGTGCCAGCAGCGAGCGGACTAGCGTGAAGACCCAGTACTTC
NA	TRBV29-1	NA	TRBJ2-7	CSVTRDYYEQYF	TGCAGCGTCACCAGGGATTACTACGAGCAGTACTTC
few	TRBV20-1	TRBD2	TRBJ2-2	CSARRGGTNTGELFF	TGCAGTGCTAGGCGGGGAGGGACGAACACCGGGGAGCTGTTTTTT
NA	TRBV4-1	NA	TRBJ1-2	CASSQQADVNYGYTF	TGCGCCAGCAGCCAACAAGCGGACGTGAACTATGGCTACACCTTC
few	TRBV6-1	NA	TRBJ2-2	CASGEWVVSRAGRTNTGELFF	TGTGCCAGCGGGGAGTGGGTGGTATCACGAGCCGGGAGAACTAACACCGGGGAGCTGTTTTTT
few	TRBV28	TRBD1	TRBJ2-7	CASSLGGTGNEQYF	TGTGCCAGCAGTTTAGGAGGGACAGGTAACGAGCAGTACTTC
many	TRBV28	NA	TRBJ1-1	CASIRTSLNTEAFF	TGTGCCAGCATCCGGACATCGCTGAACACTGAAGCTTTCTTT
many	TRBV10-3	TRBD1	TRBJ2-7	CAISDLPGQGRYEQYF	TGTGCCATCAGTGATCTTCCGGGACAGGGTAGATACGAGCAGTACTTC
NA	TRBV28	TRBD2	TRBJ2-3	CASSGPGLAGVTQYF	TGTGCCAGCAGTGGCCCGGGACTAGCGGGAGTTACGCAGTATTTT
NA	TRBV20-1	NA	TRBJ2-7	CSARDNRAEQYF	TGCAGTGCTAGAGATAATCGGGCGGAGCAGTACTTC
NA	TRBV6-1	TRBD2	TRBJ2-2	CASSPLAGAHTGELFF	TGTGCCAGCAGTCCACTAGCGGGAGCCCACACCGGGGAGCTGTTTTTT
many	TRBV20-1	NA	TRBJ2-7	CSALGGRGTSEQYF	TGCAGTGCTTTGGGGGGCAGGGGAACCAGCGAGCAGTACTTC
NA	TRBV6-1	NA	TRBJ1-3	CASTRGNSGNTIYF	TGTGCCAGTACGCGGGGGAATTCAGGAAACACCATATATTTT
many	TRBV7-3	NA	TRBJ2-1	CASRLDPGAYEQFF	TGTGCCAGCAGGCTGGACCCAGGGGCGTATGAGCAGTTCTTC
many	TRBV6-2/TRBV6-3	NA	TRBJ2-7	CASTDRIGEQYF	TGTGCCAGCACCGACAGGATCGGCGAGCAGTACTTC
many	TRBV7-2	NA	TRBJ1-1	CASSGSTGSRGTEAFF	TGTGCCAGCAGCGGCTCGACAGGATCCCGGGGCACTGAAGCTTTCTTT
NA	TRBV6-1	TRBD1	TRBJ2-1	CASSEERGQGKDEQFF	TGTGCCAGCAGTGAAGAAAGGGGGCAGGGGAAGGATGAGCAGTTCTTC
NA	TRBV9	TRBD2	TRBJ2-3	CASSVAAGGNPDTQYF	TGTGCCAGCAGCGTAGCGGCGGGAGGGAACCCAGATACGCAGTATTTT
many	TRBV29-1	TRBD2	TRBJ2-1	CSVQVLAGYNEQFF	TGCAGCGTTCAGGTACTAGCGGGATACAATGAGCAGTTCTTC
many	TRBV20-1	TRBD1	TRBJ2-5	CSASLFDRGTETQYF	TGCAGTGCTAGCCTTTTCGACAGGGGAACGGAGACCCAGTACTTC
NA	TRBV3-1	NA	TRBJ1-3	CASSQTSWRAIYF	TGTGCCAGCAGCCAAACATCCTGGAGAGCCATATATTTT
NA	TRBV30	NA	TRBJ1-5	CAWSVAKQGPRPQHF	TGTGCCTGGAGTGTTGCCAAACAGGGCCCCAGGCCCCAGCATTTT
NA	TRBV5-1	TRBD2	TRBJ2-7	CASSPAGLAMNEQYF	TGCGCCAGCAGCCCGGCCGGACTAGCGATGAACGAGCAGTACTTC
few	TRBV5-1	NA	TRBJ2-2	CASSSDPGSSANTGELFF	TGCGCCAGCAGTTCGGACCCCGGGTCCTCCGCGAACACCGGGGAGCTGTTTTTT
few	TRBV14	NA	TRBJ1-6	CASSQDVIDSPLHF	TGTGCCAGCAGCCAAGATGTAATCGATTCACCCCTCCACTTT
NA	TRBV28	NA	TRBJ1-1	CASSFPGTGKLSFF	NA
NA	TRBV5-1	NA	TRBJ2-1	CASSLAFREQFF	TGCGCCAGCAGCTTGGCGTTCCGGGAGCAGTTCTTC
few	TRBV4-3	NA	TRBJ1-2	CASSHSSRDPRDGYTF	TGCGCCAGCAGCCACTCCTCTCGTGACCCTCGGGATGGCTACACCTTC
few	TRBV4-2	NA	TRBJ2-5	CASSQAAGQQETQYF	TGTGCCAGCAGCCAAGCGGCGGGGCAACAAGAGACCCAGTACTTC
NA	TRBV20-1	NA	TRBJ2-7	CSVRGRAEQYF	TGCAGTGTCAGGGGACGGGCCGAGCAGTACTTC
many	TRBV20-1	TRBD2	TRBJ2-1	CSAIGRTSGLNNEQFF	TGCAGTGCTATCGGCCGGACTAGCGGATTGAACAATGAGCAGTTCTTC
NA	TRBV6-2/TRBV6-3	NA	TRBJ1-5	CASSYDTRGNQPQHF	TGTGCCAGCAGTTACGACACCCGGGGGAATCAGCCCCAGCATTTT
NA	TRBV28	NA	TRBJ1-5	CASSSRVMVNQPQHF	TGTGCCAGCAGTTCCCGGGTTATGGTCAATCAGCCCCAGCATTTT
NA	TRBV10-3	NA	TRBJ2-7	CAISEGILQYF	TGTGCCATCAGTGAGGGCATACTGCAGTACTTC
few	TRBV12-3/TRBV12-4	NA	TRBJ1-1	CASSYRVGNTEAFF	TGTGCCAGCAGTTACAGGGTCGGGAACACTGAAGCTTTCTTT
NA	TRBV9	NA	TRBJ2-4	CASSTSGTHDVIAKNIQYF	TGTGCCAGCAGCACGTCCGGGACTCATGATGTCATAGCCAAAAACATTCAGTACTTC
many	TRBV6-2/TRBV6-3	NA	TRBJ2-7	CASGHRRYEQYF	TGTGCCAGCGGACACAGACGCTACGAGCAGTACTTC
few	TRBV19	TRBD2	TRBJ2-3	CASSTGLAGLDTQYF	TGTGCCAGTAGCACCGGACTAGCGGGATTAGATACGCAGTATTTT
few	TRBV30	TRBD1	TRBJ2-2	CAKKQRLGQGVTGELFF	TGTGCCAAAAAGCAGAGGCTGGGACAGGGGGTGACCGGGGAGCTGTTTTTT
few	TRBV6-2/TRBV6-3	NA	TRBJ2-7	CASRPLTGIAYEQYF	TGTGCCAGCAGACCTTTAACAGGGATAGCCTACGAGCAGTACTTC
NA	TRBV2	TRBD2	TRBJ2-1	CASSGGLGLAGEVEQFF	TGTGCCAGCAGTGGGGGTTTGGGACTAGCGGGAGAAGTTGAGCAGTTCTTC